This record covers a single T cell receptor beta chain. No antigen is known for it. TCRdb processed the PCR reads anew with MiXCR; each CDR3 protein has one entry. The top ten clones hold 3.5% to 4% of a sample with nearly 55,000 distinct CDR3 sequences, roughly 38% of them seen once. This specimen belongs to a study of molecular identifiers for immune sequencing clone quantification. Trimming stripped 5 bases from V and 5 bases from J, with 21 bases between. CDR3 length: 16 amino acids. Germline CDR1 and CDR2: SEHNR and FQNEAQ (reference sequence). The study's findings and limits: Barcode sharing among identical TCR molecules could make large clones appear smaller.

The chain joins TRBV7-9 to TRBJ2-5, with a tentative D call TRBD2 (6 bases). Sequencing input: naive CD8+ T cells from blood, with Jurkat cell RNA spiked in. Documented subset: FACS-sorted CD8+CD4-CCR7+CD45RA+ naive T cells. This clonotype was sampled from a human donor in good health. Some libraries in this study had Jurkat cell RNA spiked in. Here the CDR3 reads CASSPASGPRKETQYF. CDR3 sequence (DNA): TGTGCCAGCAGCCCCGCCAGCGGGCCGAGAAAGGAGACCCAGTACTTC.